The 20 T cell receptor beta chains listed next were all sequenced from one sample in a study of T cell responses to AZD1222 COVID-19 vaccine. Some clones are missing from TCRdb's copy, which holds only in-frame ones; the method was immunoSEQ multiplex PCR. The table lists 120,000 or so clones, about 90% of them singletons. The sequences come from peripheral blood, collected on day 0 of AZD1222 vaccination. These receptors were collected from an adult in good health.

The chain combines TRBV25-1 with TRBJ2-2, with D hard to call. The CDR3 has 12 residues. Germline V gives CDR1 MGHDK, CDR2 SYGVNS. V was cut by 7 bases and J by 7 bases, with 10 bases left in between. The CDR3 DNA reads TGTGCCAGCACCCTGGGCGGCGGGGAGCTGTTTTTT. The encoded protein is CASTLGGGELFF.

This chain uses TRBV19 with TRBJ1-5; D gene unclear. This CDR3 is built from 17 residues. V dropped 5 bases and J dropped 3 bases, with 20 bases sitting between them. Per germline, CDR1 LNHDA and CDR2 SQIVND (reference sequence). CDR3 DNA sequence: TGTGCCAGTAGTCCCAAGGACTCAAGGACCTACAATCAGCCCCAGCATTTT. Translated, it gives CASSPKDSRTYNQPQHF.

The rearrangement links TRBV30 to TRBJ1-5; D may be TRBD1 (5 bases). The ends were cut back, 2 bases at V and 8 bases at J, with 13 bases in the middle. Germline CDR1 and CDR2: GTSNPN and SVGIG (reference sequence). The CDR3 runs 13 residues. The CDR3 is CAWSTAGREPQHF. Written as DNA, the CDR3 is TGTGCCTGGAGTACGGCAGGGCGTGAGCCCCAGCATTTT.

V and J are TRBV6-5 and TRBJ1-2; D gene ambiguous. CDR3 size: 14 residues. From germline, CDR1 is MNHEY and CDR2 SVGAGI. The ends were cut back, 8 bases at V and 5 bases at J, with 18 bases in the middle. CDR3 protein: CASYTTELGYGYTF. The CDR3 coding sequence is TGTGCCAGCTATACAACGGAACTGGGGTATGGCTACACCTTC.

The V and J genes are TRBV27 and TRBJ1-2; the match to TRBD1 covers 9 bases. This CDR3 is built from 13 residues. J lost 6 bases, V lost 6 bases, and 5 bases had no gene match. From germline, CDR1 is MNHEY and CDR2 SMNVEV (reference sequence). This CDR3 reads CASRRQGENGYTF. CDR3 coding DNA: TGTGCCAGCAGGCGACAGGGGGAGAATGGCTACACCTTC.

The chain uses TRBV3-1 (or the pseudogene TRBV3-2) and TRBJ1-1; a weak D match, TRBD1 (5 bases). The CDR3 runs 14 residues. Germline lookup yields CDR1 LGHDT and CDR2 YNNKEL (reference sequence). Trimming left V 3 bases short and J 4 bases short, with 12 bases between. The CDR3 DNA is TGTGCCAGCAGCCATTCGGACACCAGCACTGAAGCTTTCTTT. This gives the protein CASSHSDTSTEAFF.

This clone was counted a single time. The rearrangement uses TRBV12-3 or TRBV12-4 and TRBJ1-2; 7 nucleotides line up with TRBD1. V shed 9 bases and J 3 bases; nucleotides not matched to a gene: 4. CDR3 length equals 12 residues. CDR3 in DNA: TGTGCCAGTTCAGGGACAGACTATGGCTACACCTTC. Translation: CASSGTDYGYTF.

This sequence joins TRBV20-1 and TRBJ1-1; the D is unclear. Germline V gene data show CDR1 as DFQATT and CDR2 as SNEGSKA (reference sequence). The V gene lost 6 bases and the J gene lost 11 bases, with 16 bases spanning the gap. This CDR3 has 11 amino acids. The CDR3 protein is CSAKREGWAFF. CDR3 in DNA: TGCAGTGCCAAGAGGGAAGGGTGGGCTTTCTTT.

The V and J genes are TRBV2 and TRBJ1-6; D uncertain. Germline V CDR1 and CDR2: SNHLY, FYNNEI. The CDR3 is 14 amino acids. With 8 bases removed from V and 7 bases from J, the gap between germline ends came to 15 bases. CDR3 nucleotides: TGTGCCAGCCGGTTCGGGTCGAGGAATTCACCCCTCCACTTT. It is translated as CASRFGSRNSPLHF.

CDR3 bases: TGCAGCGTTGAAGACGGCACTGAAGCTTTCTTT. Translation: CSVEDGTEAFF. The chain combines TRBV29-1 with TRBJ1-1; D gene unclear. The germline V gene has CDR1 SQVTM and CDR2 ANQGSEA. With 0 bases removed from V and 4 bases from J, the gap between germline ends came to 3 bases. The CDR3 contains 11 residues.

This chain joins TRBV2 and TRBJ2-7; D uncertain. Trimming pared 4 bases from V and 3 bases from J, leaving 7 bases between. Germline lookup yields CDR1 SNHLY and CDR2 FYNNEI. The CDR3 totals 12 residues. CDR3 amino acids: CASSVRSYEQYF. In nucleotides, the CDR3 is TGTGCCAGCAGTGTCCGCAGCTACGAGCAGTACTTC.

In its sample, this clone was seen once. V usage is TRBV5-1 and J usage is TRBJ1-2; D call uncertain. There are 15 residues in the CDR3. CDR1 is SGHRS, CDR2 YFSETQ, per germline. V was pared by 6 bases and J by 3 bases, with 18 bases between. The CDR3 region is CASTPGRGEDYGYTF. The CDR3 nucleotides read TGCGCCAGCACTCCAGGTCGGGGAGAGGACTATGGCTACACCTTC. Full variable domain (remainder filled in from reference TRBV5-1 and TRBJ1-2): KAGVTQTPRYLIKTRGQQVTLSCSPISGHRSVSWYQQTPGQGLQFLFEYFSETQRNKGNFPGRFSGRQFSNSRSEMNVSTLELGDSALYLCASTPGRGEDYGYTFGSGTRLTVV.

This chain links TRBV19 with TRBJ1-3; D uncertain. The CDR3 contains 14 residues. The V and J ends lost 4 bases and 2 bases respectively, with 9 bases between them. Germline CDR1 and CDR2: LNHDA and SQIVND (reference sequence). The DNA of the CDR3 is TGTGCCAGTAGTACCCCTGGGGCTGGAAACACCATATATTTT. This translates into CASSTPGAGNTIYF.

This chain joins TRBV5-6 and TRBJ2-5, with 9 bases lining up with TRBD1. Germline V gene lookup returns CDR1 SGHDT and CDR2 YYEEEE. The CDR3 contains 13 residues. Losses at the gene ends were 4 bases for V and 5 bases for J; bases not matched to a gene: 3. DNA for the CDR3: TGTGCCAGCAGCCGGGACAGGGTGGAGACCCAGTACTTC. Protein sequence: CASSRDRVETQYF.

J is TRBJ1-2 and V is TRBV30; TRBD1 is a possible D gene (5 bases). The germline gives CDR1 GTSNPN, CDR2 SVGIG (reference sequence). The CDR3 loop spans 15 amino acids. The V end was cut by 4 bases, the J end by 8 bases, with 23 bases between. The CDR3 region is CAWKLRAWGVGGYTF. The CDR3 DNA reads as TGTGCCTGGAAGCTCCGTGCGTGGGGGGTTGGAGGCTACACCTTC.

As concerns this clone: This clone may be a read error of a much larger clone one base away. Distinct nucleotide sequences in the sample also encode this CDR3. V gene TRBV4-2 combines with J gene TRBJ2-2, with 9 bases aligning to TRBD1. The CDR3 length is 16 residues. Germline CDR1 reads LGHNA; CDR2 reads YNFKEQ. The V and J ends lost 11 bases and 6 bases, in that order; junction bases with no gene match: 16. The CDR3 DNA follows: TGTGCCCCCACCCAAGACAGGGGGGGGTTGTCCGGGGAGCTGTTTTTT. Encoded protein: CAPTQDRGGLSGELFF.

The rearrangement links TRBV6-2 or TRBV6-3 to TRBJ2-7; D unclear. The V gene lost 0 bases and the J gene lost 6 bases, with 9 bases spanning the gap. The CDR3 spans 13 residues. Germline V gene lookup returns CDR1 MNHEY and CDR2 SVGEGT. CDR3 in DNA: TGTGCCAGCAGTTACTCCCGTCAGCTCGAGCAGTACTTC. Amino acid sequence: CASSYSRQLEQYF.

The gene calls are TRBV21-1 and TRBJ1-1. TRBV21-1 is annotated as a pseudogene. The CDR3 covers 19 residues. CDR3: CASSKNGGRKRASNTEAFF. The CDR3 coding sequence is TGTGCCAGCAGCAAAAACGGGGGCAGGAAGAGGGCCTCGAACACTGAAGCTTTCTTT.

CDR3 loop: CASSLEGSYNEQFF. The CDR3 DNA reads as TGTGCCAGCAGCTTAGAAGGATCTTACAATGAGCAGTTCTTC. The V and J genes are TRBV7-9 and TRBJ2-1; D is undetermined. The CDR3 is 14 residues long. Germline CDR1 SEHNR, CDR2 FQNEAQ (reference sequence). Trimming took 1 base from V and 4 from J, leaving 8 bases between them.

The chain joins TRBV29-1 to TRBJ1-2; TRBD1 is a possible D gene (6 bases). This CDR3 region has 14 residues. Trimming cost V 3 bases and J 2 bases, with 13 bases left between them. In germline, CDR1 is SQVTM, CDR2 ANQGSEA. This CDR3 reads CSVEDSVQNYGYTF. The DNA for the CDR3 is TGCAGCGTTGAGGACAGCGTTCAGAACTATGGCTACACCTTC.